These 10 T cell receptor beta chains originate from one sample sequenced in a study of blood T cell repertoires in COVID-19. This table comes from immunoSEQ multiplex PCR, and its TCRdb copy is limited to in-frame clones, with some not included. Among some 200,000 clones listed, approximately 90% were seen once. Sequencing was carried out using peripheral blood. All receptors derive from a man older than 75 with acute or convalescent COVID-19.

The chain uses TRBV7-9 and TRBJ2-2; TRBD2 is a possible D gene (6 bases). The ends were cut back, 3 bases at V and 6 bases at J, with 17 bases in the middle. This CDR3 region has 16 residues. Per germline, CDR1 SEHNR and CDR2 FQNEAQ (reference sequence). CDR3: CASSLRLEVGAGELFF. CDR3 nucleotide sequence: TGTGCCAGCAGCTTGCGACTAGAGGTGGGAGCCGGGGAGCTGTTTTTT.

This CDR3 is CASSAGLNSPLHF. In DNA, the CDR3 is TGTGCCAGCAGCGCGGGGTTGAATTCACCCCTCCACTTT. This chain links TRBV12-3 or TRBV12-4 with TRBJ1-6, with D hard to call. With 6 bases removed from V and 7 bases from J, the gap between germline ends came to 10 bases. This CDR3 region has 13 residues.

The genes are TRBV2 and TRBJ2-2; no clear D gene. CDR1 is SNHLY, CDR2 FYNNEI, per germline. V was cut by 2 bases and J by 0 bases, with 7 bases left in between. The CDR3 is made up of 15 amino acids. This CDR3 is CASSERQANTGELFF. The CDR3 bases are TGTGCCAGCAGTGAACGGCAGGCGAACACCGGGGAGCTGTTTTTT. The entire variable domain, with the rest obtained from reference TRBV2 and TRBJ2-2, is as follows: EPEVTQTPSHQVTQMGQEVILRCVPISNHLYFYWYRQILGQKVEFLVSFYNNEISEKSEIFDDQFSVERPDGSNFTLKIRSTKLEDSAMYFCASSERQANTGELFFGEGSRLTVL.

The chain joins TRBV7-2 to TRBJ2-5; 8 bases map to TRBD2. Germline values: CDR1 SGHTA, CDR2 FQGNSA. J lost 1 base, V lost 5 bases, and 3 bases had no gene match. This CDR3 spans 14 amino acids. The CDR3 DNA follows: TGTGCCAGCAGCGCACGGGAGGGCCAAGAGACCCAGTACTTC. This codes for CASSAREGQETQYF.

The chain combines TRBV6-6 with TRBJ2-3, with 9 bases fitting TRBD2. Germline-derived CDR1 and CDR2 are MNHNY and SVGAGI (reference sequence). With 11 bases clipped from V and 2 bases from J, the junction kept 11 bases outside the gene matches. The CDR3 is made up of 15 amino acids. The CDR3, as DNA: TGTGCCGCTCGCTATAGCGGGAGTTTCACAGATACGCAGTATTTT. It codes for CAARYSGSFTDTQYF.

V gene TRBV18 combines with J gene TRBJ2-3; maybe TRBD2 (6 bases). The CDR3 covers 16 residues. With 2 bases removed from V and 0 bases from J, the gap between germline ends came to 12 bases. Germline V gene sequence: CDR1 KGHSH, CDR2 LQKENI. In DNA, the CDR3 is TGTGCCAGCTCACCAGAAAAAGGGAGGAGCACAGATACGCAGTATTTT. This codes for CASSPEKGRSTDTQYF.

The chain joins TRBV5-1 to TRBJ2-1, with 10 positions matching TRBD2. Trimming at V came to 2 bases and at J to 4 bases, leaving 6 bases not matched to a gene. This CDR3 has 16 residues. The germline V gene has CDR1 SGHRS and CDR2 YFSETQ. The CDR3 nucleotides read TGCGCCAGCAGCTTAATAGCGGGAGGCACATACAATGAGCAGTTCTTC. This encodes CASSLIAGGTYNEQFF. The full variable domain, with the rest looked up from reference TRBV5-1 and TRBJ2-1, is KAGVTQTPRYLIKTRGQQVTLSCSPISGHRSVSWYQQTPGQGLQFLFEYFSETQRNKGNFPGRFSGRQFSNSRSEMNVSTLELGDSALYLCASSLIAGGTYNEQFFGPGTRLTVL.

J is TRBJ1-4 and V is TRBV5-1, with 7 bases aligning to TRBD1. The V gene's germline CDR1 is SGHRS and CDR2 YFSETQ. The CDR3 consists of 16 residues. Germline trimming cut 0 bases from V and 5 bases from J; bases unmatched to any gene: 7. CDR3 sequence: CASSLGGTGVNEKLFF. CDR3 DNA sequence: TGCGCCAGCAGCTTGGGGGGAACAGGGGTAAATGAAAAACTGTTTTTT.

The chain couples TRBV24-1 to TRBJ2-4; maybe TRBD2 (5 bases). There are 13 residues in the CDR3. The germline CDR1 and CDR2 sequences are KGHDR and SFDVKD. Trimming cost V 6 bases and J 7 bases, with 12 bases left between them. Here the CDR3 reads CATSLTGKNIQYF. CDR3 bases: TGTGCCACCAGTTTGACGGGGAAGAACATTCAGTACTTC.

The rearrangement links TRBV19 to TRBJ1-4; 7 bases are shared with TRBD1. The J segment lost 16 bases and the V segment lost 4 bases, leaving 12 bases of the junction unmatched. Germline CDR1 is LNHDA and CDR2 is SQIVND (reference sequence). The CDR3 is 13 amino acids. DNA of the CDR3: TGTGCCAGTAGTAGGCGGACAGGTCCGGAGCAGTTTTTT. Protein product: CASSRRTGPEQFF. Using reference TRBV19 and TRBJ1-4 for the parts outside the CDR3, the full variable domain is DGGITQSPKYLFRKEGQNVTLSCEQNLNHDAMYWYRQDPGQGLRLIYYSQIVNDFQKGDIAEGYSVSREKKESFPLTVTSAQKNPTAFYLCASSRRTGPEQFFGSGTQLSVL.